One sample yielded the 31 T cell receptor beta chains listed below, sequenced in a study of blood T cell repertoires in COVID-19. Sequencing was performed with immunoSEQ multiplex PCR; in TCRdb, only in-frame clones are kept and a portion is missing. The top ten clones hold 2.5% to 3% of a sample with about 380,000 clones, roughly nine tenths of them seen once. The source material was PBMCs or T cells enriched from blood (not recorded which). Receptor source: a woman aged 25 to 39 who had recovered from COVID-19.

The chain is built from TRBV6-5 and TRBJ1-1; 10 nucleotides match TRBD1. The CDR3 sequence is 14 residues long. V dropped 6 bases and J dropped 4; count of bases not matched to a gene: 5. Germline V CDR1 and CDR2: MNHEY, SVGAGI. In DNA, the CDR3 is TGTGCCAGCAGCGACAGGGGGCAGAGCACTGAAGCTTTCTTT. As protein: CASSDRGQSTEAFF.

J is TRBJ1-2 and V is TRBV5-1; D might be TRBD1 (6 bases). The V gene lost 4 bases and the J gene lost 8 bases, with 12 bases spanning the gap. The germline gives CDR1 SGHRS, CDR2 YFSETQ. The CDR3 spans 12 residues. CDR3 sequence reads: CASSTNRDGYTF. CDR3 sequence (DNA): TGCGCCAGCAGCACCAACAGGGACGGCTACACCTTC.

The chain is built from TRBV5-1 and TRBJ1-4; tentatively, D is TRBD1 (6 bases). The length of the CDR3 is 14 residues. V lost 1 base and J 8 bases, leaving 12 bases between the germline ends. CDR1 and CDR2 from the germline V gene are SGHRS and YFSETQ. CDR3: CASSLFPGEEKLFF. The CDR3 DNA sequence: TGCGCCAGCAGCTTGTTCCCAGGGGAGGAAAAACTGTTTTTT.

CDR3 sequence reads: CACDRGATNEKLFF. As DNA, the CDR3 is TGTGCCTGTGACAGGGGTGCAACTAATGAAAAACTGTTTTTT. The chain joins TRBV30 to TRBJ1-4; 8 nucleotides match TRBD1. CDR1 and CDR2 from the germline V gene are GTSNPN and SVGIG (reference sequence). This CDR3 has 14 residues. The trim removed 6 bases at V and 0 bases at J, leaving 3 bases unmatched.

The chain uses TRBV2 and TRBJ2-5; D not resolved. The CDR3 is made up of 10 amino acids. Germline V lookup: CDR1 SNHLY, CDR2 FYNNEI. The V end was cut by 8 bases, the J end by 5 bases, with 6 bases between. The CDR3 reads CASESETQYF. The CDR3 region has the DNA TGTGCCAGCGAGTCGGAGACCCAGTACTTC.

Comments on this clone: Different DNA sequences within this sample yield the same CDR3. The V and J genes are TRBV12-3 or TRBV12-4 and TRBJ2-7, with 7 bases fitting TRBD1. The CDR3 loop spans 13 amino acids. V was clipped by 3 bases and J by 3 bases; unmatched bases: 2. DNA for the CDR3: TGTGCCAGCAGTTTGTCAGGGGGCTACGAGCAGTACTTC. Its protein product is CASSLSGGYEQYF.

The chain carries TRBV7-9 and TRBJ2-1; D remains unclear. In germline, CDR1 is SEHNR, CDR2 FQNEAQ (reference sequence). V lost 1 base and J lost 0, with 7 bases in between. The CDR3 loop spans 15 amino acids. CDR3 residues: CASSLDRGSYNEQFF. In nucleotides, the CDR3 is TGTGCCAGCAGCTTAGACCGCGGCTCCTACAATGAGCAGTTCTTC.

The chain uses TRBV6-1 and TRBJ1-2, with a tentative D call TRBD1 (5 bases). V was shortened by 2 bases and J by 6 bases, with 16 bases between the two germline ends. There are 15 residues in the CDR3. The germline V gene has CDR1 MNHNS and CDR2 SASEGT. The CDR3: CASSEPWQGGDGYTF. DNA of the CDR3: TGTGCCAGCAGTGAACCCTGGCAGGGCGGGGATGGCTACACCTTC.

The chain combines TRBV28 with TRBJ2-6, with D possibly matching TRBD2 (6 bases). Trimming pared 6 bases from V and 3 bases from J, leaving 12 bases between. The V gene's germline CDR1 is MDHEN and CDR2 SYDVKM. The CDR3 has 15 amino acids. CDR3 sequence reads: CASSLSSVGANVLTF. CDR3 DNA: TGTGCCAGCAGCCTATCTAGCGTTGGGGCCAACGTCCTGACTTTC. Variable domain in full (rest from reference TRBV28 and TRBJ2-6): DVKVTQSSRYLVKRTGEKVFLECVQDMDHENMFWYRQDPGLGLRLIYFSYDVKMKEKGDIPEGYSVSREKKERFSLILESASTNQTSMYLCASSLSSVGANVLTFGAGSRLTVL.

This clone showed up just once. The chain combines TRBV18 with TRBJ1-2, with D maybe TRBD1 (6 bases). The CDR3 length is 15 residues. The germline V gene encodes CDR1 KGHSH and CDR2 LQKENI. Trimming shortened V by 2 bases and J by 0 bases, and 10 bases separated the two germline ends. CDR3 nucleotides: TGTGCCAGCTCACCAGGAGGACAGACTAACTATGGCTACACCTTC. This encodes CASSPGGQTNYGYTF. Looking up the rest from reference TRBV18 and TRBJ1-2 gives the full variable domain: NAGVMQNPRHLVRRRGQEARLRCSPMKGHSHVYWYRQLPEEGLKFMVYLQKENIIDESGMPKERFSAEFPKEGPSILRIQQVVRGDSAAYFCASSPGGQTNYGYTFGSGTRLTVV.

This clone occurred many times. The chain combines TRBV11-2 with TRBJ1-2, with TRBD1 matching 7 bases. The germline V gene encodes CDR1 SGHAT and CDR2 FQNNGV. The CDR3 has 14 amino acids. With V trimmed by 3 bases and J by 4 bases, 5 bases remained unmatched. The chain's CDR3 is CASSFTGDGYGYTF. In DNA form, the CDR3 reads TGTGCCAGCAGCTTCACAGGGGACGGCTATGGCTACACCTTC.

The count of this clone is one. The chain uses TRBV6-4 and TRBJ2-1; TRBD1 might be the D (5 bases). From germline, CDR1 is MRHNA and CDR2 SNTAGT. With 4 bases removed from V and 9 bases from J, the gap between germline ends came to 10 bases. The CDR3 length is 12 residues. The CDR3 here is CASSVGQGEQFF. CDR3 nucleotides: TGTGCCAGCAGTGTTGGTCAGGGTGAGCAGTTCTTC.

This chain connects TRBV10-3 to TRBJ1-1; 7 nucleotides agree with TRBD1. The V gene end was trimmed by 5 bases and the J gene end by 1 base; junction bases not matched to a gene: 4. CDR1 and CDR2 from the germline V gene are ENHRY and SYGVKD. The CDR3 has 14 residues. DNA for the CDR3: TGTGCCATCAGTCCGGGACAGAGGAACACTGAAGCTTTCTTT. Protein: CAISPGQRNTEAFF.

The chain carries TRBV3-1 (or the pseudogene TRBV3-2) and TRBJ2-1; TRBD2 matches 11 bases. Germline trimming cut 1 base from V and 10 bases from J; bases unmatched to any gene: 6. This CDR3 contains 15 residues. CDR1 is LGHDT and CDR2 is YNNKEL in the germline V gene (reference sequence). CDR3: CASSQGIGTSGEQFF. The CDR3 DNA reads TGTGCCAGCAGCCAAGGTATCGGGACTAGCGGCGAGCAGTTCTTC.

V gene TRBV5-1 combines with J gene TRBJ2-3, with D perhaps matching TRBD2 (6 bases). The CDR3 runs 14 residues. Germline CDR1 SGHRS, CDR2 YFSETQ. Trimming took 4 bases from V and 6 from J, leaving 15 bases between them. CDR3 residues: CASSATGDSDTQYF. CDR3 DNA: TGCGCCAGCAGCGCCACCGGGGACTCTGATACGCAGTATTTT.

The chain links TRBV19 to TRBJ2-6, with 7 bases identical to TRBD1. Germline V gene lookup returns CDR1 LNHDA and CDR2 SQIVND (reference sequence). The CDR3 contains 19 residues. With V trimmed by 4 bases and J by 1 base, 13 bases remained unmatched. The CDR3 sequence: CASSRYQAGGNSGANVLTF. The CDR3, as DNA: TGTGCCAGTAGTAGGTATCAGGCAGGGGGTAATTCTGGGGCCAACGTCCTGACTTTC.

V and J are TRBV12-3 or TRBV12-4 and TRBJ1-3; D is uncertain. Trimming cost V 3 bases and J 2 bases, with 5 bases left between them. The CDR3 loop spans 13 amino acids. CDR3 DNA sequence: TGTGCCAGCAGTTTGAGGACTGGAAACACCATATATTTT. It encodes CASSLRTGNTIYF.

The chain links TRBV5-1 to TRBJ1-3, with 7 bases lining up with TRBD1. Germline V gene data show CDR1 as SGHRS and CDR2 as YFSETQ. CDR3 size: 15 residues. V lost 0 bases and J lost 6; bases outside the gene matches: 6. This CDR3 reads CASSLGQGQTNTIYF. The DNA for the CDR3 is TGCGCCAGCAGCTTGGGACAGGGACAGACAAACACCATATATTTT.

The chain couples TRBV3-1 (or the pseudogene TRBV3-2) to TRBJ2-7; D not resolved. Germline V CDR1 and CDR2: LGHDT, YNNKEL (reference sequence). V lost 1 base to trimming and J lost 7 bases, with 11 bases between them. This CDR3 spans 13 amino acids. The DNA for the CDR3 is TGTGCCAGCAGCCAAGTTTTAGAGGCTGAGCAGTACTTC. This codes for CASSQVLEAEQYF.

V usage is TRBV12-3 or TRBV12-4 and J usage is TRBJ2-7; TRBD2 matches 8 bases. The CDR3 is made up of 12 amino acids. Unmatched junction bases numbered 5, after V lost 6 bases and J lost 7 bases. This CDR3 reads CASRGLAQEQYF. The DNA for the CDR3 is TGTGCCAGCAGAGGACTAGCTCAGGAGCAGTACTTC.

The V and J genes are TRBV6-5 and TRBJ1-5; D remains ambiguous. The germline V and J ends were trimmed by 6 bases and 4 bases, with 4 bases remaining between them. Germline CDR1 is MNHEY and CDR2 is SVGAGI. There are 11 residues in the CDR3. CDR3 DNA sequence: TGTGCCAGCAGCCAAAATCAGCCCCAGCATTTT. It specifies CASSQNQPQHF.

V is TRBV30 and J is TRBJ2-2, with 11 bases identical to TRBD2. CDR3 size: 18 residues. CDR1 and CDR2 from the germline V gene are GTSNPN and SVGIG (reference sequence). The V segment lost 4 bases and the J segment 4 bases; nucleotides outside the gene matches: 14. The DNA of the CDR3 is TGTGCCTGGACCTTTTACTCTAGCGGGGGGCCGCTCACCGGGGAGCTGTTTTTT. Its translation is CAWTFYSSGGPLTGELFF.

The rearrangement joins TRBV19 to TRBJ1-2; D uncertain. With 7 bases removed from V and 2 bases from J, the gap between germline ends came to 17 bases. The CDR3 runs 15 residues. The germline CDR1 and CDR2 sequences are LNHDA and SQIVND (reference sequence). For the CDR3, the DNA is TGTGCCAGTACCTCACTAATGGCAGACAACTATGGCTACACCTTC. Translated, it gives CASTSLMADNYGYTF.

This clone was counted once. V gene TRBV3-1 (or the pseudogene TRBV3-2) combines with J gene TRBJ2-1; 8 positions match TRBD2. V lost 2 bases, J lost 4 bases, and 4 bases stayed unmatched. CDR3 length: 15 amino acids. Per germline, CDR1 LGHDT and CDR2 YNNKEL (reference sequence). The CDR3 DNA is TGTGCCAGCAGCCAAATGGCTAGCGGGTACAATGAGCAGTTCTTC. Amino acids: CASSQMASGYNEQFF.

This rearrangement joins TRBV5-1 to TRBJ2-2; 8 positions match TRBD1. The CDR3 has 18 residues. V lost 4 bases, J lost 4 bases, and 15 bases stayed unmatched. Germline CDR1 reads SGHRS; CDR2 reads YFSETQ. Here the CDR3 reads CASSPMTLGQEVTGELFF. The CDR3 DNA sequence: TGCGCCAGCAGCCCCATGACTCTGGGACAGGAAGTCACCGGGGAGCTGTTTTTT.

The CDR3 here is CASTTGHFGFGQPGNTIYF. DNA for the CDR3: TGCGCCAGCACCACAGGACACTTCGGATTTGGGCAGCCTGGAAACACCATATATTTT. V usage is TRBV5-1 and J usage is TRBJ1-3; tentative D call: TRBD1 (5 bases). The CDR3 sequence is 19 residues long. Deletions cut 6 bases from V and 2 bases from J, with 27 bases between. Germline CDR1 is SGHRS and CDR2 is YFSETQ.

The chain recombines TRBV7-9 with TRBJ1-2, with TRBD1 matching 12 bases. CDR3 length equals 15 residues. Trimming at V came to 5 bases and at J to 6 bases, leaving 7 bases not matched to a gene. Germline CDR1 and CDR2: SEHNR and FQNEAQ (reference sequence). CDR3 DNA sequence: TGTGCCAGCAGCACGACCGGGACAGGGGGCGATGGCTACACCTTC. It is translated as CASSTTGTGGDGYTF.

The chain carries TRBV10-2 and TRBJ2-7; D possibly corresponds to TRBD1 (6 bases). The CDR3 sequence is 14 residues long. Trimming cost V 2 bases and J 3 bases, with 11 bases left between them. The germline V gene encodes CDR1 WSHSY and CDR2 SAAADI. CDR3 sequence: CASSEVDSFYEQYF. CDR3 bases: TGCGCCAGCAGTGAGGTGGACAGTTTCTACGAGCAGTACTTC.

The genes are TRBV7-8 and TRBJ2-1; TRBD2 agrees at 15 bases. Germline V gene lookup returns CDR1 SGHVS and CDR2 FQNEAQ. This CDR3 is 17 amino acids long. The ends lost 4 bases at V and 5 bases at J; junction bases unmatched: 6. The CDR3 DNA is TGTGCCAGCAGCTCCTGGACTAGCGGGAGGGCCGACAATGAGCAGTTCTTC. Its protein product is CASSSWTSGRADNEQFF.

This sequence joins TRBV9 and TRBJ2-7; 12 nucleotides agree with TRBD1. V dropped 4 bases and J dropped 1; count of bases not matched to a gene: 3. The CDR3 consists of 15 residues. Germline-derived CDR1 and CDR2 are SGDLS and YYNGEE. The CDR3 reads CASSLGQGASYEQYF. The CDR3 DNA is TGTGCCAGCAGCTTGGGACAGGGGGCTTCCTACGAGCAGTACTTC.

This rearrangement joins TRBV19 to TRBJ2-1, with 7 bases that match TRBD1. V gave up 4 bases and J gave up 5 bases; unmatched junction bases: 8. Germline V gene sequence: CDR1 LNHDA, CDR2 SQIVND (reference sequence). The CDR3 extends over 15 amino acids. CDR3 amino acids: CASSTPRDRNNEQFF. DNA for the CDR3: TGTGCCAGTAGTACCCCCCGGGACAGAAACAATGAGCAGTTCTTC.